These 10 T cell receptor beta chains were all obtained from the same sample, sequenced in a study of T cells in Graves' hyperthyroidism and ophthalmopathy. Amplification targeted TCR beta CDR3 regions from RNA transcripts. First-round RT-PCR with HTBI primers amplified the TCR CDR3 region. TCRdb re-called the multiplex PCR reads with MiXCR, one entry per CDR3 protein. The sample has around 340,000 distinct CDR3 sequences; roughly 20% are singletons. Sequenced: blood. All receptors derive from a woman aged 45-59 years with Graves' hyperthyroidism.

This clonotype was counted many times. The chain combines TRBV2 with TRBJ2-1; D might be TRBD1 (6 bases). This CDR3 region has 13 residues. Germline values: CDR1 SNHLY, CDR2 FYNNEI. The V gene lost 7 bases and the J gene lost 5 bases, with 12 bases spanning the gap. The CDR3 DNA sequence: TGTGCCAGCAAGGCAGGGGCGAACAATGAGCAGTTCTTC. This codes for CASKAGANNEQFF.

The chain links TRBV27 to TRBJ1-5; a possible D gene is TRBD1 (5 bases). V dropped 5 bases and J dropped 9 bases, with 11 bases sitting between them. This CDR3 has 12 residues. In germline, CDR1 is MNHEY, CDR2 SMNVEV (reference sequence). The CDR3 protein is CASSLPGRPQHF. Here the CDR3 DNA reads TGTGCCAGCAGTCTCCCGGGGCGGCCCCAGCATTTT.

The rearrangement uses TRBV27 and TRBJ1-5; no definite D call. Trimming stripped 5 bases from V and 7 bases from J, with 12 bases between. CDR3 length: 13 amino acids. Germline V gene lookup returns CDR1 MNHEY and CDR2 SMNVEV (reference sequence). The CDR3 loop reads CASSPSRRQPQHF. The CDR3 DNA follows: TGTGCCAGCAGTCCATCCCGGAGGCAGCCCCAGCATTTT.

This clonotype was detected a few times. It may be a read error: a sequence one base away is much more abundant. The chain uses TRBV6-2 or TRBV6-3 and TRBJ2-7; 10 bases are shared with TRBD2. From germline, CDR1 is MNHEY and CDR2 SVGEGT. V shed 5 bases, J shed 7 bases, and the junction held 8 bases outside the gene matches. This CDR3 is 14 amino acids long. This CDR3 reads CASSLLAGDSEQYF. CDR3 nucleotides: TGTGCCAGCAGTCTCCTAGCGGGAGACAGTGAGCAGTACTTC.

This clonotype showed up just a few times. The rearrangement links TRBV20-1 to TRBJ1-3, with D unclear. The germline V and J ends were trimmed by 0 bases and 0 bases, with 3 bases remaining between them. Germline CDR1 reads DFQATT; CDR2 reads SNEGSKA (reference sequence). The CDR3 has 13 amino acids. CDR3 DNA: TGCAGTGCTAGAGATATCTCTGGAAACACCATATATTTT. Its translation: CSARDISGNTIYF.

This clonotype was observed a few times. The rearrangement links TRBV5-1 to TRBJ1-1; no definite D call. This CDR3 comprises 13 residues. V gave up 1 base and J gave up 1 base, with 5 bases separating them. CDR1 and CDR2 (germline): SGHRS, YFSETQ. In DNA, the CDR3 is TGCGCCAGCAGCTTGCTGAGGAACACTGAAGCTTTCTTT. It codes for CASSLLRNTEAFF.

This clonotype was seen at least ten times. The chain links TRBV7-9 to TRBJ2-3, with 9 positions matching TRBD2. Losses at the gene ends were 4 bases for V and 6 bases for J; bases not matched to a gene: 14. The CDR3 has 17 residues. Germline assignment: CDR1 SEHNR and CDR2 FQNEAQ (reference sequence). The CDR3 here is CASSSLSGRPLGDTQYF. In DNA, the CDR3 is TGTGCCAGCAGCTCCCTCAGCGGGAGGCCGTTAGGGGATACGCAGTATTTT. The whole variable domain, filled in from reference TRBV7-9 and TRBJ2-3, reads DTGVSQNPRHKITKRGQNVTFRCDPISEHNRLYWYRQTLGQGPEFLTYFQNEAQLEKSRLLSDRFSAERPKGSFSTLEIQRTEQGDSAMYLCASSSLSGRPLGDTQYFGPGTRLTVL.

This clonotype was counted at least ten times. The V and J genes are TRBV20-1 and TRBJ2-3, with 7 bases identical to TRBD1. Germline assignment: CDR1 DFQATT and CDR2 SNEGSKA (reference sequence). The ends lost 5 bases at V and 2 bases at J; junction bases unmatched: 10. The CDR3 has 15 amino acids. The CDR3 spells CSAPSRGRITDTQYF. The CDR3 DNA follows: TGCAGTGCTCCGAGTAGGGGGCGGATCACAGATACGCAGTATTTT.

The chain employs TRBV6-1 and TRBJ2-7; tentatively, D is TRBD1 or TRBD2 (5 bases each). Germline values: CDR1 MNHNS, CDR2 SASEGT. The CDR3 sequence is 13 residues long. The V and J ends lost 6 bases and 3 bases respectively, with 12 bases between them. The CDR3 protein is CASRSGPYYEQYF. As DNA, the CDR3 is TGTGCCAGCAGATCGGGACCGTACTACGAGCAGTACTTC.

This clonotype was counted a few times. The chain employs TRBV3-1 and TRBJ2-5; D is perhaps TRBD2 (6 bases). The germline CDR1 and CDR2 sequences are LGHDT and YNNKEL (reference sequence). The V end was cut by 4 bases, the J end by 2 bases, with 14 bases between. This CDR3 is 15 amino acids long. CDR3 nucleotide sequence: TGTGCCAGCAGCCCCTCGTCGGGAGCACAAGAGACCCAGTACTTC. Translation: CASSPSSGAQETQYF.